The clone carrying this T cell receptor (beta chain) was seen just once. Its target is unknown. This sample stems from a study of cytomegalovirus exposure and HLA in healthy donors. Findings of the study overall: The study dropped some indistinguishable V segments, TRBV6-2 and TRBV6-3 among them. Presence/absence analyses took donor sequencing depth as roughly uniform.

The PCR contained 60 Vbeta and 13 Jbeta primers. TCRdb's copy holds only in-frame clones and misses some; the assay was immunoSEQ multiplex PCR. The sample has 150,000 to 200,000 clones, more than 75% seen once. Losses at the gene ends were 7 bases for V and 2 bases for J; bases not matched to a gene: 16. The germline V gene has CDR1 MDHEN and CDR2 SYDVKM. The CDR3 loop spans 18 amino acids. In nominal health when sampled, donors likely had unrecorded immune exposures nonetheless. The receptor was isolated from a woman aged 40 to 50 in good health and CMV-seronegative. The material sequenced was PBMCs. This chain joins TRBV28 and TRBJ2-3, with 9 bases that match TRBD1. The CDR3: CASTSKDSGTGPTDTQYF. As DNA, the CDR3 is TGTGCCAGCACCTCAAAGGACTCCGGGACAGGGCCCACAGATACGCAGTATTTT.